Listed below are T cell receptor beta chains from one sample, sequenced in a study of OX40 agonist ivuxolimab in advanced cancers. This table comes from immunoSEQ multiplex PCR, and its TCRdb copy is limited to in-frame clones, with some not included. This sample has 65,000 to 85,000 clones; roughly 86% occur once, and the top ten carry over 2%. Sequenced here: CD4+ or CD8+ T cells sorted from blood, sampled in a trial of the OX40 agonist ivuxolimab. The receptors come from an adult with an advanced solid tumor such as melanoma, head and neck, liver or kidney cancer. Each CDR3 is given with its conserved first and last residue. Each record gives: clone size, V gene, D gene, J gene, CDR3 DNA, CDR3 protein. D genes are given only for firm matches. Rows give clone size only sometimes, using once, few, many, or a class for an expanded clone.

NA,TRBV19,NA,TRBJ2-2,TGTGCCAGTAGTAGAGGGAAGGACACCGGGGAGCTGTTTTTT,CASSRGKDTGELFF
NA,TRBV28,NA,TRBJ2-5,TGTGCCAGCAGTTTCGTAAGTGGGAGAGGAGAGACCCAGTACTTC,CASSFVSGRGETQYF
NA,TRBV5-4,NA,TRBJ1-2,TGTGCCAGCAGCTACAGGGATACCTATGGCTACACCTTC,CASSYRDTYGYTF
NA,TRBV6-6,NA,TRBJ1-1,TGTGCCAGCAGTTACCCGAGAGGAACTGAAGCTTTCTTT,CASSYPRGTEAFF
NA,TRBV11-3,TRBD1,TRBJ2-7,TGTGCCAGCAGCCCGACAGGGGGCCGGAACGAGCAGTACTTC,CASSPTGGRNEQYF
once,TRBV6-1,NA,TRBJ2-4,TGTGCCAGCAGTGAACTAGCCCTTACCGGGAGAGACATTCAGTACTTC,CASSELALTGRDIQYF
medium-sized,TRBV7-9,TRBD2,TRBJ2-2,TGTGCCAGCAGCTTTGGACTAGCGGGCGGGGAGCTGTTTTTT,CASSFGLAGGELFF
once,TRBV7-9,NA,TRBJ2-7,TGTGCCAGCAGCTCCGATCTAGCCCCCTACGAGCAGTACTTC,CASSSDLAPYEQYF
once,TRBV7-2,TRBD1,TRBJ2-2,TGTGCCAGCAGCCAAACAGGGGGGTCGAACACCGGGGAGCTGTTTTTT,CASSQTGGSNTGELFF
NA,TRBV5-1,NA,TRBJ1-4,TGCGCCAGCAGCCGGGACCCTGCAACTAATGAAAAACTGTTTTTT,CASSRDPATNEKLFF
NA,TRBV28,NA,TRBJ1-5,TGTGCCAGCAGAGGGATGGGGAATAGCAATCAGCCCCAGCATTTT,CASRGMGNSNQPQHF
NA,TRBV19,NA,TRBJ2-5,TGTGCCAGTAGTAACCGAGAGTACCAAGAGACCCAGTACTTC,CASSNREYQETQYF
NA,TRBV10-3,NA,TRBJ2-2,TGTGCCATCAAGTCGAGCGGGCAGGGGAACACCGGGGAGCTGTTTTTT,CAIKSSGQGNTGELFF
NA,TRBV12-5,NA,TRBJ1-5,TGTGCTAGTGCCCCCGGGCCCGGGCCCCAGCATTTT,CASAPGPGPQHF
NA,TRBV6-5,NA,TRBJ1-5,TGTGCCAGCAGTTACTCGAGGGGAAATCAGCCCCAGCATTTT,CASSYSRGNQPQHF
once,TRBV4-2,TRBD1,TRBJ1-3,TGTGCCAGCAGCCGGACAGGGCAACCATCTGGAAACACCATATATTTT,CASSRTGQPSGNTIYF